A selection of T cell receptor beta chains follows, all from one sample in a study of control samples from healthy donors and cancer patients. TCRdb's copy holds only in-frame clones and misses some; the assay was immunoSEQ multiplex PCR. The sample contains around 93,000 clones, around 88% of which appear only once. The specimen sequenced was blood. These receptors originate from a man aged 30 to 45 in good health. Both conserved end residues are part of each CDR3. D genes are given only for firm matches. The size field is filled for only some rows; it gives once, few, many or a size class.

V gene	clone size	D gene	J gene	CDR3 protein	CDR3 DNA
TRBV14	NA	NA	TRBJ2-7	CASSPGGEQYF	TGTGCCAGCAGCCCTGGAGGTGAGCAGTACTTC
TRBV7-9	NA	TRBD1	TRBJ1-6	CASRNRQGGNSPLHF	TGTGCCAGCAGGAACCGACAGGGGGGGAATTCACCCCTCCACTTT
TRBV6-4	once	TRBD1	TRBJ1-5	CASVKTPGTGGGQPQHF	TGTGCCAGCGTTAAAACCCCAGGTACAGGGGGCGGTCAGCCCCAGCATTTT
TRBV7-9	NA	NA	TRBJ1-3	CASTLSSGNTIYF	TGTGCCAGTACACTCAGCTCTGGAAACACCATATATTTT
TRBV28	NA	TRBD1	TRBJ1-1	CASGKRDSSFFVAFF	TGTGCCAGCGGGAAAAGGGACAGCTCCTTTTTTGTAGCTTTCTTT
TRBV2	NA	TRBD1	TRBJ1-2	CASIGQGFYGYTF	TGTGCCAGCATCGGACAGGGTTTCTATGGCTACACCTTC
TRBV4-2	NA	TRBD1	TRBJ1-2	CASSHDWTGSGYTF	TGTGCCAGCAGCCATGACTGGACAGGGTCTGGCTACACCTTC
TRBV19	NA	TRBD2	TRBJ2-3	CASTTTAGLTDTQYF	TGTGCCAGTACGACCACAGCGGGGCTCACAGATACGCAGTATTTT
TRBV25-1	NA	TRBD2	TRBJ2-3	CASRGAGGDPRQYF	TGTGCCAGCAGGGGGGCGGGAGGGGACCCTCGGCAGTATTTT
TRBV11-2	NA	NA	TRBJ2-3	CASSIITDTQYF	TGTGCCAGCAGCATAATCACAGATACGCAGTATTTT
TRBV7-2	NA	TRBD1	TRBJ2-7	CASSLGQGANEQYF	TGTGCCAGCAGCTTGGGGCAGGGGGCGAACGAGCAGTACTTC
TRBV7-3	NA	NA	TRBJ2-1	CASSLGSYNEQFF	TGTGCCAGCAGTCTCGGCTCCTACAATGAGCAGTTCTTC
TRBV6-4	NA	TRBD2	TRBJ2-1	CASSSSKAGVGEQFF	TGTGCCAGCAGTAGCAGCAAGGCGGGAGTTGGCGAGCAGTTCTTC
TRBV5-4	NA	TRBD1	TRBJ2-3	CASSSDRGRSTDTQYF	TGTGCCAGCAGCTCAGACAGGGGACGGAGCACAGATACGCAGTATTTT
TRBV7-8	NA	NA	TRBJ2-3	CASSFGVPGGTTDTQYF	TGTGCCAGCAGCTTTGGGGTTCCGGGCGGAACCACAGATACGCAGTATTTT
TRBV5-1	NA	NA	TRBJ1-2	CASSLFGGRDYGYTF	TGCGCCAGCAGCTTGTTTGGGGGCCGGGACTATGGCTACACCTTC
TRBV7-9	NA	TRBD2	TRBJ2-2	CASTLAGQNTGELFF	TGTGCCAGCACGCTAGCGGGCCAGAACACCGGGGAGCTGTTTTTT
TRBV5-1	NA	TRBD1	TRBJ1-4	CASSRRQGRDKLFF	TGCGCCAGCAGCCGACGACAGGGCAGGGACAAACTGTTTTTT
TRBV7-9	NA	TRBD2	TRBJ2-2	CASSSWLGSGVTGELFF	TGTGCCAGCAGCTCATGGCTTGGTAGCGGGGTAACCGGGGAGCTGTTTTTT
TRBV30	once	NA	TRBJ1-6	CAWSAPDLGGYNSPLHF	TGTGCCTGGAGTGCCCCCGATCTGGGTGGCTATAATTCACCCCTCCACTTT
TRBV19	NA	NA	TRBJ1-5	CASSISRLGDQPQHF	TGTGCCAGTAGTATTAGCAGGTTAGGAGATCAGCCCCAGCATTTT
TRBV30	NA	NA	TRBJ2-7	CAWSVHGSSEQYF	TGTGCCTGGAGTGTACACGGAAGCAGCGAGCAGTACTTC